The present entry profiles one T cell receptor (beta chain) with its context. What it binds is not known. The data originate from a study of shared clonotypes between healthy human individuals. Points from the study as a whole: Naive subsets generally had larger estimated richness than memory subsets. Clonotype sharing among donors was expected to depend on sequencing depth. Generation of non-shared clonotypes was less probable than generation of clonotypes shared by all four donors. Naive CD4 clonotypes overlapped across a handful of donors at around 5%.

The germline V gene encodes CDR1 MGHRA and CDR2 YSYEKL. The CDR3 covers 16 residues. The J segment lost 2 bases and the V segment lost 5 bases, leaving 6 bases of the junction unmatched. Here immunoSEQ multiplex PCR was the method, and the copy in TCRdb shows in-frame clones only, minus some. Altogether some 2,100,000 clones are present, approximately 95% being singletons, with the ten largest covering around 0.13%. Sequencing was performed on naive CD4+ T cells sorted from blood. As to subset: CD45RA+ positively selected. This chain uses TRBV4-1 with TRBJ2-2, with 9 positions matching TRBD1. The sequence derives from a man aged 18 to 30 in good health. The CDR3 DNA is TGCGCCAGCAGCGGTAACAGGGGGCATAACACCGGGGAGCTGTTTTTT. Its protein is CASSGNRGHNTGELFF.